Here is one T cell receptor beta chain with its context. Exposure to brentuximab vedotin varied, and each patient had relapsed following autologous stem cell transplantation. TCRdb's table, derived via immunoSEQ multiplex PCR, lists solely in-frame clones and lacks some. Of 95,000 to 100,000 clones in the sample, around 89% were seen once. Germline loops: CDR1 MNHEY, CDR2 SMNVEV (reference sequence). Trimming removed 0 bases from V and 0 bases from J, with 11 bases in between. CDR3 length: 17 residues. The entry originates in a study of PD-1 blockade in classical Hodgkin lymphoma. The sample here was peripheral blood mononuclear cells (PBMCs), taken before the second cycle of nivolumab. This clonotype was sampled from a human donor with classical Hodgkin lymphoma. The chain carries TRBV27 and TRBJ2-2; no definite D call. The CDR3 DNA reads as TGTGCCAGCAGTTTATCGGGGAATAGGGCGAACACCGGGGAGCTGTTTTTT. Residues: CASSLSGNRANTGELFF.